A single T cell receptor beta chain is shown here with its context. In the source study's methods: Amplifying reference gene primers gave estimates of nucleated cell counts. Sequenced by immunoSEQ multiplex PCR; TCRdb stores in-frame clones only, minus some. V and J calls and clone size come straight from that table; D and trimming were deduced from the DNA. Of 150,000 to 200,000 clones detected, roughly 87% appear once; the ten largest clones hold more than 7.5%. This sample was included in a study of blood T cell repertoires in COVID-19. Overall study context: Sites across the United States, Italy and Spain contributed samples from acute and convalescent COVID-19. T cells, B-cell-depleted T cells, or PBMCs provided the cDNA or gDNA that served as material.

The Seattle patients, enrolled during active infection, were followed longitudinally. Sequencing used peripheral blood. The TCR comes from a woman between 65 and 79 years old with COVID-19, enrolled during active disease.

The CDR3 spells CASSMKGQLNQPQHF. CDR3 coding DNA: TGTGCCAGTAGTATGAAGGGACAGCTCAATCAGCCCCAGCATTTT. The chain carries TRBV19 and TRBJ1-5; TRBD1 aligns across 7 bases. This CDR3 has 15 amino acids. J was trimmed by 3 bases and V by 3 bases; bases with no gene match: 5. Looked up from germline, CDR1 is LNHDA and CDR2 is SQIVND (reference sequence).